These T cell receptor beta chains were read from a single sample in a study of blood T cell repertoires in COVID-19. Assay: immunoSEQ multiplex PCR; the TCRdb copy retains only in-frame clones and omits some. This sample yields some 250,000 clones, of which 86% are seen a single time; 10% to 15% belongs to the top ten. Sequencing was done on a sample of peripheral blood. These receptors all stem from an elderly man with acute or convalescent COVID-19. CDR3s include the opening cysteine and the closing phenylalanine or tryptophan. D genes are given only for firm matches. Not all rows give a size; the values are once, few, many and, for expanded clones, a class.

d_call j_call cdr3_length clone_size v_call cdr3_nt cdr3_aa
TRBD1 TRBJ1-6 15 few TRBV7-8 TGTGCCAGCAGCCTACAGGGGATGTATAATTCACCCCTCCACTTT CASSLQGMYNSPLHF
NA TRBJ2-3 12 NA TRBV28 TGTGCCACCGCTGGGGGCGTAGATACGCAGTATTTT CATAGGVDTQYF
NA TRBJ1-1 13 NA TRBV2 TGTGCCAGCAGTGAACTCGCCACCTTCGGGGCTTTCTTT CASSELATFGAFF
TRBD2 TRBJ2-7 14 NA TRBV3-1/TRBV3-2 TGTGCCAGCAGCCAAGAGGTCCCGGGAGGCTGGCAGTACTTC CASSQEVPGGWQYF
NA TRBJ1-2 13 NA TRBV18 TGTGCCAGCTCACCAGGGACACCTTATGGCTACACCTTC CASSPGTPYGYTF
NA TRBJ1-6 13 NA TRBV5-1 TGCGCCAGCAGCAAAGTAAGAGGTTCACCCCTCCACTTT CASSKVRGSPLHF
NA TRBJ1-1 16 NA TRBV9 TGTGCCAGCAGCGCCCATCTCGGGGACACAAACACTGAAGCTTTCTTT CASSAHLGDTNTEAFF
TRBD1 TRBJ2-1 17 NA TRBV28 TGTGCCAGCAGTCCTGGGACAGGGATCCCCAATTCGAATGAGCAGTTCTTC CASSPGTGIPNSNEQFF
TRBD2 TRBJ2-1 20 NA TRBV9 TGTGCCAGCAGCGTCGGATCCGGGACTAGCGGGAGAACTGGCTACAATGAGCAGTTCTTC CASSVGSGTSGRTGYNEQFF
NA TRBJ2-2 15 NA TRBV7-6 TGTGCCAGCAGCCGGTCGATAACGAACACCGGGGAGCTGTTTTTT CASSRSITNTGELFF
TRBD1 TRBJ1-6 14 NA TRBV5-1 TGCGCCAGCAGCCGCGCAGGGGGTGGTTCACCCCTCCACTTT CASSRAGGGSPLHF
TRBD1 TRBJ2-7 16 NA TRBV5-4 TGTGCCAGCAGCGCGGACAGGGGGAGATCTCTTTACGAGCAGTACTTC CASSADRGRSLYEQYF
TRBD1 TRBJ2-1 14 NA TRBV27 TGTGCCAGCAGTCGGACAGGGGCCTACAATGAGCGGTTCTTC CASSRTGAYNERFF
NA TRBJ1-6 16 NA TRBV5-6 TGTGCCAGCAGCTTACCTGACAGGAGCTATAATTCACCCCTCCACTTT CASSLPDRSYNSPLHF
NA TRBJ2-3 13 NA TRBV29-1 TGCAGCGTTGGCGTAACGTTCACAGATACGCAGTATTTT CSVGVTFTDTQYF
NA TRBJ2-1 14 NA TRBV7-8 TGTGCCAGCAGGGGTAATAGCGGCAGGGATGAGCAGTTCTTC CASRGNSGRDEQFF
NA TRBJ1-5 13 once TRBV3-1/TRBV3-2 TGTGCCAGCAGCCAAGAGGGAGATCAGCCCCAGCATTTT CASSQEGDQPQHF
TRBD2 TRBJ2-1 16 NA TRBV27 TGTGCCAGCACCTTATCTAGCGGGAACTCCTACAATGAGCAGTTCTTC CASTLSSGNSYNEQFF
NA TRBJ1-1 16 NA TRBV18 TGTGCCAGCTCACCCCGCAGGGGCGGGTCGAACACTGAAGCTTTCTTT CASSPRRGGSNTEAFF
TRBD2 TRBJ2-7 15 NA TRBV7-2 TGTGCCAGCAGCCGTACGGGGGGACCGAACTACGAGCAGTACTTC CASSRTGGPNYEQYF
TRBD2 TRBJ2-1 17 NA TRBV27 TGTGCCAGCAGTTCAACCTGGACTAGCGGAATCTACAATGAGCAGTTCTTC CASSSTWTSGIYNEQFF
NA TRBJ1-1 13 once TRBV15 TGTGCCACCAGCAGCCTAAGGGGGAGCCCAACTTTCTTT CATSSLRGSPTFF
TRBD2 TRBJ2-3 19 NA TRBV28 TGTGCCAGCAGTTTATGGGGAGCGGGGGGGCCAACCAGCACAGATACGCAGTATTTT CASSLWGAGGPTSTDTQYF
TRBD1 TRBJ1-1 13 once TRBV4-1 TGCGCCAGCAGTTCCGACAGGGGCACTGAAGCTTTCTTT CASSSDRGTEAFF
NA TRBJ2-3 14 NA TRBV13 TGTGCCAGCAGCTTTGGCTTGAGCACAGATACGCAGTATTTT CASSFGLSTDTQYF
NA TRBJ2-7 15 NA TRBV11-1 TGTGCCAGCAGCCTCCCAGGGGCGCAACTCTACGAGCAGTACTTC CASSLPGAQLYEQYF
TRBD1 TRBJ2-1 17 NA TRBV27 TGTGCCAGCAGTTTATGGGGACAGGGGCTAGATTCGGATGAGCAGTTCTTC CASSLWGQGLDSDEQFF
TRBD1 TRBJ1-3 15 NA TRBV5-6 TGTGCCAGCAGCTTGGGACAGGGGGTTGGAAACACCATATATTTT CASSLGQGVGNTIYF
NA TRBJ1-3 15 NA TRBV6-5 TGTGCCAGCATGATAGGGACACTCTCTGGAAACACCATATATTTT CASMIGTLSGNTIYF
NA TRBJ2-5 12 NA TRBV7-2 TGTGCCAGCAGCTTAGATTTCAGCGGGTGCGACTTC CASSLDFSGCDF
TRBD1 TRBJ2-3 16 NA TRBV10-1 TGCGCCAGCAGTCGGGATCAGGGGGTTGGGACAGATACGCAGTATTTT CASSRDQGVGTDTQYF
TRBD1 TRBJ1-6 14 few TRBV2 TGTGCCAGCAGTATGGGACAGGCTAATTCACCCCTCCACTTT CASSMGQANSPLHF
TRBD2 TRBJ2-2 16 NA TRBV5-1 TGCGCCGGCAGCATCTCTAGCGGGAGATATACCGGGGAGCTGTTTTTT CAGSISSGRYTGELFF
NA TRBJ1-6 15 NA TRBV9 TGTGCCAGCAGCCCCCGTTCCGGGGTAAATTCACCCCTCCACTTT CASSPRSGVNSPLHF
NA TRBJ2-6 15 NA TRBV11-3 TGTGCCAGCAGCTTGAGTACTCTTGGGGCCAACGTCCTGACTTTC CASSLSTLGANVLTF
TRBD1 TRBJ2-2 15 NA TRBV3-1/TRBV3-2 TGTGCCAGCAGCCTGGGACAGCGAAGCACCGGGGAGCTGTTTTTT CASSLGQRSTGELFF
TRBD1 TRBJ1-2 13 once TRBV6-4 TGTGCCAGCAGCCGACAGGGTAACTATGGCTACACCTTC CASSRQGNYGYTF
TRBD1 TRBJ1-1 14 NA TRBV5-1 TGCGCCAGCAGCTTAGGGACAGGGGTTACTGAAGCTTTCTTT CASSLGTGVTEAFF
TRBD1 TRBJ1-3 15 once TRBV5-1 TGCGCCAGCAGTCCTACAGGGGGCGACGGAAACACCATATATTTT CASSPTGGDGNTIYF
TRBD1 TRBJ2-4 17 NA TRBV4-1 TGCGCCAGCAGCCTAATTCCGGGACAGGGTTTGGAAAACATTCAGTACTTC CASSLIPGQGLENIQYF
TRBD1 TRBJ1-2 14 NA TRBV28 TGTGCCAGCAGTGAGAAGGGGGCGGGGTATGGCTACACCTTC CASSEKGAGYGYTF
TRBD1 TRBJ1-6 14 many TRBV5-4 TGTGCCAGCAGCAGGACAGGGGAAGGTTCACCCCTCCACTTT CASSRTGEGSPLHF
NA TRBJ2-7 14 NA TRBV18 TGTGCCAGCTCCCCCGGCGCAACTACTAACGAGCAGTACTTC CASSPGATTNEQYF
NA TRBJ2-3 15 NA TRBV27 TGTGCCAGCAGTTTACAGCGGCGATACACAGATACGCAGTATTTT CASSLQRRYTDTQYF